These 17 T cell receptor beta chains came from one sample sequenced in a study of CD8+ T cells in alopecia areata. RNA was extracted and reverse transcribed into cDNA as the sequencing template. The table came from immunoSEQ multiplex PCR; TCRdb's copy has only in-frame clones and leaves some out. Of approximately 280,000 clones listed, 55% to 75% are singletons. Described treatment: oral pan-JAK inhibitor, 5-10 mg twice daily. This specimen was CD4+ T cells sorted from blood, taken at week 24, from a patient treated with tofacitinib. These receptors came from a human donor with alopecia areata.

The CDR3 DNA sequence: TGTGCCAGCAGTCGTCCAGGGGGGGATACGCAGTATTTT. Its protein is CASSRPGGDTQYF. The chain joins TRBV6-5 to TRBJ2-3, with a tentative D call TRBD1 (7 bases). Germline V gene lookup returns CDR1 MNHEY and CDR2 SVGAGI. The CDR3 has 13 residues. Trimming shortened V by 5 bases and J by 6 bases, and 12 bases separated the two germline ends.

This chain's CDR3 is CASSQGSVPHYEQYF. In DNA, the CDR3 is TGCGCCAGCAGTCAGGGTTCGGTGCCCCACTACGAGCAGTACTTC. The V gene is TRBV23-1, the J gene TRBJ2-7; no definite D call. TRBV23-1 qualifies as an ORF whose function is uncertain. This CDR3 region has 15 residues. Between the trimmed V and J ends, which lost 3 bases and 3 bases, there was a span of 15 bases.

This clone has more than one count but fewer than ten. The chain recombines TRBV7-2 with TRBJ2-3, with 8 bases lining up with TRBD2. The junction had 6 bases not matched to a gene; V was cut back by 3 bases and J by 4 bases. From germline, CDR1 is SGHTA and CDR2 FQGNSA. This CDR3 comprises 15 residues. This CDR3 reads CASSFDGGAADTQYF. CDR3 in DNA: TGTGCCAGCAGCTTCGACGGGGGGGCCGCAGATACGCAGTATTTT.

The V and J genes are TRBV10-3 and TRBJ1-2, with a tentative D call TRBD1 (6 bases). The CDR3 runs to 14 residues. Germline CDR1 and CDR2: ENHRY and SYGVKD. Deletions cut 8 bases from V and 0 bases from J, with 13 bases between. The CDR3 loop reads CAIVRDKANYGYTF. The CDR3 DNA is TGTGCCATCGTCCGGGACAAAGCTAACTATGGCTACACCTTC.

This clone was seen a handful of times. The V and J genes are TRBV29-1 and TRBJ2-1; no definite D call. V was trimmed by 5 bases and J by 2 bases, leaving 13 bases between them. The V gene's germline CDR1 is SQVTM and CDR2 ANQGSEA. There are 14 residues in the CDR3. For the CDR3, the DNA is TGCAGCGTTCTCCGGCGGACCCCCTACAATGAGCAGTTCTTC. Encoded protein: CSVLRRTPYNEQFF.

This clone was found a few times. V is TRBV5-5 and J is TRBJ2-1; 9 bases align to TRBD1. In germline, CDR1 is SGHKS, CDR2 YYEKEE (reference sequence). V trimming: 5 bases; J trimming: 14 bases; junction bases outside the gene matches: 11. The CDR3 is 13 amino acids. This CDR3 reads CASSNRDRVSKFF. The DNA for the CDR3 is TGTGCCAGCAGTAACCGGGACAGGGTTAGTAAGTTCTTC.

This clone was detected once. The chain employs TRBV4-2 and TRBJ2-1; 7 nucleotides align to TRBD2. The CDR3 runs to 13 residues. V shed 0 bases and J 9 bases; nucleotides not matched to a gene: 2. Per the germline V gene, CDR1 is LGHNA and CDR2 is YNFKEQ. The CDR3: CASSQELAGEQFF. CDR3 sequence (DNA): TGTGCCAGCAGCCAAGAGTTAGCGGGTGAGCAGTTCTTC.

In this sample, this clone turned up a few times. The chain employs TRBV15 and TRBJ1-6; TRBD1 agrees at 7 bases. This CDR3 contains 15 residues. Germline V gene lookup returns CDR1 LNHNV and CDR2 YYDKDF (reference sequence). Unmatched junction bases numbered 5, after V lost 3 bases and J lost 6 bases. The chain's CDR3 is CATSRTGTANSPLHF. The DNA for the CDR3 is TGTGCCACCAGCAGGACCGGGACAGCTAATTCACCCCTCCACTTT.

This clone was recorded a few times. V usage is TRBV11-1 and J usage is TRBJ2-2; D remains unclear. Germline CDR1 SGHAT, CDR2 FQDESV (reference sequence). The CDR3 covers 12 residues. V shed 5 bases and J shed 3 bases, with 4 bases lying between them. CDR3 sequence (DNA): TGTGCCAGCAGCCGGGACACCGGGGAGCTGTTTTTT. Its protein is CASSRDTGELFF.

This clone was seen only a few times. The chain combines TRBV29-1 with TRBJ2-7; D remains ambiguous. In germline, CDR1 is SQVTM, CDR2 ANQGSEA. The length of the CDR3 is 11 residues. Deletions cut 2 bases from V and 2 bases from J, with 4 bases between. The CDR3 DNA follows: TGCAGCGTTGAATATACCTACGAGCAGTACTTC. This gives the protein CSVEYTYEQYF.

This clone was found a few times. V and J are TRBV7-9 and TRBJ2-5; 7 bases match TRBD1. Germline values: CDR1 SEHNR, CDR2 FQNEAQ (reference sequence). The CDR3 covers 15 residues. Unmatched junction bases numbered 7, after V lost 4 bases and J lost 2 bases. This chain's CDR3 is CASSSRDSQQETQYF. DNA of the CDR3: TGTGCCAGCAGCTCCAGGGACAGTCAACAAGAGACCCAGTACTTC.

V is TRBV28 and J is TRBJ2-5; TRBD2 matches at 12 bases. CDR1 and CDR2 (germline): MDHEN, SYDVKM. This CDR3 is built from 18 residues. Trimming took 4 bases from V and 1 from J; bases not matched to a gene: 10. The CDR3: CASSSLLAGGRPQETQYF. CDR3 DNA: TGTGCCAGCAGTTCTCTCCTAGCGGGGGGGCGGCCCCAAGAGACCCAGTACTTC.

On this clone: The same CDR3 can be traced to other DNA sequences in this sample. V gene TRBV30 combines with J gene TRBJ1-5, with TRBD1 as a possible D gene (6 bases). The germline V gene has CDR1 GTSNPN and CDR2 SVGIG (reference sequence). Trimming left V 0 bases short and J 4 bases short, with 10 bases between. The CDR3 contains 14 residues. The CDR3 DNA reads TGTGCCTGGAGTGTAGGGGGGGGTAATCAGCCCCAGCATTTT. Protein: CAWSVGGGNQPQHF.

This chain uses TRBV4-2 with TRBJ1-3, with no clear D. CDR3 length equals 15 residues. V gave up 0 bases and J gave up 1 base, with 7 bases separating them. CDR1 LGHNA and CDR2 YNFKEQ come from the germline V gene. The CDR3 coding sequence is TGTGCCAGCAGCCAAGATCTGGATTCTGGAAACACCATATATTTT. Translated: CASSQDLDSGNTIYF.

The chain employs TRBV29-1 and TRBJ2-3, with D perhaps matching TRBD1 or TRBD2 (5 bases each). The CDR3 is made up of 16 amino acids. Looked up from germline, CDR1 is SQVTM and CDR2 is ANQGSEA. V lost 3 bases to trimming and J lost 0 bases, with 16 bases between them. The CDR3: CSVDPRESASTDTQYF. The CDR3 DNA reads as TGCAGCGTTGACCCCAGGGAGTCCGCTAGCACAGATACGCAGTATTTT.

Turning to this clone: Within the sample, other DNA sequences also encode this same CDR3. This chain links TRBV29-1 with TRBJ2-5, with TRBD1 matching 10 bases. The germline V gene encodes CDR1 SQVTM and CDR2 ANQGSEA. Trimming cost V 7 bases and J 5 bases; bases outside gene matches: 4. The CDR3 totals 12 residues. CDR3 loop: CSGGQGGETQYF. For the CDR3, the DNA is TGCAGCGGCGGACAGGGGGGGGAGACCCAGTACTTC.

The chain has TRBV6-1 and TRBJ2-3; a possible D gene is TRBD1 (5 bases). There are 12 residues in the CDR3. CDR1 MNHNS and CDR2 SASEGT come from the germline V gene. Trimming took off 6 bases at V and 2 bases at J, with 6 bases between the two ends. The CDR3 protein is CASRTATDTQYF. CDR3 sequence (DNA): TGTGCCAGCAGGACAGCCACAGATACGCAGTATTTT.